This is a list of T cell receptor beta chains from one sample in a study of quantifying T cell responses using KT2 cells. TCRdb reprocessed the UMI-ligation and nested PCR reads with MiXCR, giving one entry per CDR3 protein. Among tens of thousands of distinct CDR3 sequences listed, more than 9% were seen once. Sequencing was performed on PBMCs spiked with cells of the T cell clone KT2. These receptors were collected from a human donor. The conserved cysteine and the conserved F or W are not part of the CDR3 here. Clone size is stated in some rows and not others, as once, few, many or a class when expanded.

v_call clone_size cdr3_aa
TRBV27 few ASSLRSYNSPLH
TRBV28 . ASSPIGDIGNTIY
TRBV13 few ASSPRGVLYNEQF
TRBV20-1 . SAYAMEQGGGYEQY
TRBV10-3 few AISEYTSYEQY
TRBV4-1 . ASSQEDEQY
TRBV14 . ASSHGPPDNRGTSYNEQF
TRBV20-1 few SARALAGADSSYNEQF
TRBV3-1 . ASSQELGGLSNGYT
TRBV5-1 many ASSSTSGTDTQY
TRBV7-9 . ASSDGLAKNIQY
TRBV7-8 many ASSLAGTSNEQF
TRBV12-3/TRBV12-4 many ASSPRRTGNQPQH
TRBV4-1 few ASSQGGGGAVGDTQY
TRBV6-1 few ASGLVNEQF
TRBV7-9 few ASSSRAGRDSPLH
TRBV14 many ASSQLAGALGSEQY
TRBV12-3/TRBV12-4 many ASSIQTSTDTQY
TRBV5-1 . ASKQGGIAGTFNRQGEQF
TRBV6-6 few ASSSGPLLSYEQY
TRBV13 . ASSLRTGGGSPLH
TRBV7-9 many ASSFPGQPQH
TRBV7-6 . ASSLVIGDGYT
TRBV20-1 . SARPDRDSYNEQF
TRBV7-8 . ASSSGLAGIFDEQF
TRBV2 many ASNPTGGVGQPQH
TRBV7-8 . ASTLPRTGYNSPLH
TRBV12-3/TRBV12-4 few ASSFGTGVPYGYT
TRBV27 . ASSPKVLVTEAF
TRBV7-2 many ASSSPGDTQY